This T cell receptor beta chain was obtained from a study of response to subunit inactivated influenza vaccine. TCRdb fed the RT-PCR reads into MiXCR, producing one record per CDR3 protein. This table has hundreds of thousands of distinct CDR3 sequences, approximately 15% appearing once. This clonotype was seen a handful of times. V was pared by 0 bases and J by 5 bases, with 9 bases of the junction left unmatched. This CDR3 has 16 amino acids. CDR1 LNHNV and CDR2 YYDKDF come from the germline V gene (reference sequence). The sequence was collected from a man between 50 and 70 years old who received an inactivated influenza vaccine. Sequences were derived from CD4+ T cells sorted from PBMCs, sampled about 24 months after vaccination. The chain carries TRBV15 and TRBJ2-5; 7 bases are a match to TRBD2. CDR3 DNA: TGTGCCACCAGCAGAGATTTGCGCGGGGGAGGGGAGACCCAGTACTTC. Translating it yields CATSRDLRGGGETQYF.